This T cell receptor (beta chain) came from a study of blood T cell repertoires in COVID-19. Study summary: The samples span acute and convalescent COVID-19 from the United States, Italy and Spain. Sources were T cells, B-cell-depleted T cells, or PBMCs; the material itself was cDNA or gDNA.

This clone was seen at least ten times. Enrollment of patients from Seattle took place during active infection, with longitudinal follow-up. V gave up 9 bases and J gave up 4 bases; unmatched junction bases: 9. Germline CDR1 reads MNHNY; CDR2 reads SVGAGI (reference sequence). This CDR3 region has 16 residues. Per the original data handling: Estimated nucleated cell counts came from reference gene primer amplification. TCRdb's table, derived via immunoSEQ multiplex PCR, lists solely in-frame clones and lacks some. V and J calls and clone size are as listed in that table; D and trimming were resolved from the DNA. The profile shows nearly 350,000 clones, 85% to 90% of them singletons.

The V and J genes are TRBV6-6 and TRBJ1-4, with TRBD1 identical over 12 bases. Specimen: peripheral blood. This TCR was sampled from a woman aged 45-65 years with COVID-19, enrolled during active disease. CDR3 loop: CASATGQGADNEKLFF. CDR3 DNA sequence: TGTGCCAGTGCGACGGGACAGGGGGCCGATAATGAAAAACTGTTTTTT.